This T cell receptor beta chain derives from a study of beta chain features in type 1 diabetes. Overall study results and limits: All four CD4+ subsets of Type 1 diabetes patients contained TCRB CDR3s that were moderately but significantly shorter.

The CDR3 is made up of 10 amino acids, end residues included. All of the isolated RNA was reverse transcribed, so expressed TCRB transcripts were sequenced. The assay was immunoSEQ multiplex PCR, and TCRdb's table has in-frame clones only and misses some. The sample lists about 650,000 clones, 9.5% to 15% seen once, with around 0.12% in the top ten. Note on this clone: Antigen specificity is unknown. This is likely a read error, given that the CDR3 carries no conserved phenylalanine or tryptophan at its end. Because the CDR3's place on the DNA is in doubt, the DNA is left out and the CDR3 is given as listed by TCRdb.

This TCR came from a man aged 25 to 45 with type 1 diabetes. Sequencing was performed on naive CD4+ T cells from blood. This chain connects TRBV1 to TRBJ1-2. TRBV1 is a pseudogene. The CDR3: CTSSQDARGV.